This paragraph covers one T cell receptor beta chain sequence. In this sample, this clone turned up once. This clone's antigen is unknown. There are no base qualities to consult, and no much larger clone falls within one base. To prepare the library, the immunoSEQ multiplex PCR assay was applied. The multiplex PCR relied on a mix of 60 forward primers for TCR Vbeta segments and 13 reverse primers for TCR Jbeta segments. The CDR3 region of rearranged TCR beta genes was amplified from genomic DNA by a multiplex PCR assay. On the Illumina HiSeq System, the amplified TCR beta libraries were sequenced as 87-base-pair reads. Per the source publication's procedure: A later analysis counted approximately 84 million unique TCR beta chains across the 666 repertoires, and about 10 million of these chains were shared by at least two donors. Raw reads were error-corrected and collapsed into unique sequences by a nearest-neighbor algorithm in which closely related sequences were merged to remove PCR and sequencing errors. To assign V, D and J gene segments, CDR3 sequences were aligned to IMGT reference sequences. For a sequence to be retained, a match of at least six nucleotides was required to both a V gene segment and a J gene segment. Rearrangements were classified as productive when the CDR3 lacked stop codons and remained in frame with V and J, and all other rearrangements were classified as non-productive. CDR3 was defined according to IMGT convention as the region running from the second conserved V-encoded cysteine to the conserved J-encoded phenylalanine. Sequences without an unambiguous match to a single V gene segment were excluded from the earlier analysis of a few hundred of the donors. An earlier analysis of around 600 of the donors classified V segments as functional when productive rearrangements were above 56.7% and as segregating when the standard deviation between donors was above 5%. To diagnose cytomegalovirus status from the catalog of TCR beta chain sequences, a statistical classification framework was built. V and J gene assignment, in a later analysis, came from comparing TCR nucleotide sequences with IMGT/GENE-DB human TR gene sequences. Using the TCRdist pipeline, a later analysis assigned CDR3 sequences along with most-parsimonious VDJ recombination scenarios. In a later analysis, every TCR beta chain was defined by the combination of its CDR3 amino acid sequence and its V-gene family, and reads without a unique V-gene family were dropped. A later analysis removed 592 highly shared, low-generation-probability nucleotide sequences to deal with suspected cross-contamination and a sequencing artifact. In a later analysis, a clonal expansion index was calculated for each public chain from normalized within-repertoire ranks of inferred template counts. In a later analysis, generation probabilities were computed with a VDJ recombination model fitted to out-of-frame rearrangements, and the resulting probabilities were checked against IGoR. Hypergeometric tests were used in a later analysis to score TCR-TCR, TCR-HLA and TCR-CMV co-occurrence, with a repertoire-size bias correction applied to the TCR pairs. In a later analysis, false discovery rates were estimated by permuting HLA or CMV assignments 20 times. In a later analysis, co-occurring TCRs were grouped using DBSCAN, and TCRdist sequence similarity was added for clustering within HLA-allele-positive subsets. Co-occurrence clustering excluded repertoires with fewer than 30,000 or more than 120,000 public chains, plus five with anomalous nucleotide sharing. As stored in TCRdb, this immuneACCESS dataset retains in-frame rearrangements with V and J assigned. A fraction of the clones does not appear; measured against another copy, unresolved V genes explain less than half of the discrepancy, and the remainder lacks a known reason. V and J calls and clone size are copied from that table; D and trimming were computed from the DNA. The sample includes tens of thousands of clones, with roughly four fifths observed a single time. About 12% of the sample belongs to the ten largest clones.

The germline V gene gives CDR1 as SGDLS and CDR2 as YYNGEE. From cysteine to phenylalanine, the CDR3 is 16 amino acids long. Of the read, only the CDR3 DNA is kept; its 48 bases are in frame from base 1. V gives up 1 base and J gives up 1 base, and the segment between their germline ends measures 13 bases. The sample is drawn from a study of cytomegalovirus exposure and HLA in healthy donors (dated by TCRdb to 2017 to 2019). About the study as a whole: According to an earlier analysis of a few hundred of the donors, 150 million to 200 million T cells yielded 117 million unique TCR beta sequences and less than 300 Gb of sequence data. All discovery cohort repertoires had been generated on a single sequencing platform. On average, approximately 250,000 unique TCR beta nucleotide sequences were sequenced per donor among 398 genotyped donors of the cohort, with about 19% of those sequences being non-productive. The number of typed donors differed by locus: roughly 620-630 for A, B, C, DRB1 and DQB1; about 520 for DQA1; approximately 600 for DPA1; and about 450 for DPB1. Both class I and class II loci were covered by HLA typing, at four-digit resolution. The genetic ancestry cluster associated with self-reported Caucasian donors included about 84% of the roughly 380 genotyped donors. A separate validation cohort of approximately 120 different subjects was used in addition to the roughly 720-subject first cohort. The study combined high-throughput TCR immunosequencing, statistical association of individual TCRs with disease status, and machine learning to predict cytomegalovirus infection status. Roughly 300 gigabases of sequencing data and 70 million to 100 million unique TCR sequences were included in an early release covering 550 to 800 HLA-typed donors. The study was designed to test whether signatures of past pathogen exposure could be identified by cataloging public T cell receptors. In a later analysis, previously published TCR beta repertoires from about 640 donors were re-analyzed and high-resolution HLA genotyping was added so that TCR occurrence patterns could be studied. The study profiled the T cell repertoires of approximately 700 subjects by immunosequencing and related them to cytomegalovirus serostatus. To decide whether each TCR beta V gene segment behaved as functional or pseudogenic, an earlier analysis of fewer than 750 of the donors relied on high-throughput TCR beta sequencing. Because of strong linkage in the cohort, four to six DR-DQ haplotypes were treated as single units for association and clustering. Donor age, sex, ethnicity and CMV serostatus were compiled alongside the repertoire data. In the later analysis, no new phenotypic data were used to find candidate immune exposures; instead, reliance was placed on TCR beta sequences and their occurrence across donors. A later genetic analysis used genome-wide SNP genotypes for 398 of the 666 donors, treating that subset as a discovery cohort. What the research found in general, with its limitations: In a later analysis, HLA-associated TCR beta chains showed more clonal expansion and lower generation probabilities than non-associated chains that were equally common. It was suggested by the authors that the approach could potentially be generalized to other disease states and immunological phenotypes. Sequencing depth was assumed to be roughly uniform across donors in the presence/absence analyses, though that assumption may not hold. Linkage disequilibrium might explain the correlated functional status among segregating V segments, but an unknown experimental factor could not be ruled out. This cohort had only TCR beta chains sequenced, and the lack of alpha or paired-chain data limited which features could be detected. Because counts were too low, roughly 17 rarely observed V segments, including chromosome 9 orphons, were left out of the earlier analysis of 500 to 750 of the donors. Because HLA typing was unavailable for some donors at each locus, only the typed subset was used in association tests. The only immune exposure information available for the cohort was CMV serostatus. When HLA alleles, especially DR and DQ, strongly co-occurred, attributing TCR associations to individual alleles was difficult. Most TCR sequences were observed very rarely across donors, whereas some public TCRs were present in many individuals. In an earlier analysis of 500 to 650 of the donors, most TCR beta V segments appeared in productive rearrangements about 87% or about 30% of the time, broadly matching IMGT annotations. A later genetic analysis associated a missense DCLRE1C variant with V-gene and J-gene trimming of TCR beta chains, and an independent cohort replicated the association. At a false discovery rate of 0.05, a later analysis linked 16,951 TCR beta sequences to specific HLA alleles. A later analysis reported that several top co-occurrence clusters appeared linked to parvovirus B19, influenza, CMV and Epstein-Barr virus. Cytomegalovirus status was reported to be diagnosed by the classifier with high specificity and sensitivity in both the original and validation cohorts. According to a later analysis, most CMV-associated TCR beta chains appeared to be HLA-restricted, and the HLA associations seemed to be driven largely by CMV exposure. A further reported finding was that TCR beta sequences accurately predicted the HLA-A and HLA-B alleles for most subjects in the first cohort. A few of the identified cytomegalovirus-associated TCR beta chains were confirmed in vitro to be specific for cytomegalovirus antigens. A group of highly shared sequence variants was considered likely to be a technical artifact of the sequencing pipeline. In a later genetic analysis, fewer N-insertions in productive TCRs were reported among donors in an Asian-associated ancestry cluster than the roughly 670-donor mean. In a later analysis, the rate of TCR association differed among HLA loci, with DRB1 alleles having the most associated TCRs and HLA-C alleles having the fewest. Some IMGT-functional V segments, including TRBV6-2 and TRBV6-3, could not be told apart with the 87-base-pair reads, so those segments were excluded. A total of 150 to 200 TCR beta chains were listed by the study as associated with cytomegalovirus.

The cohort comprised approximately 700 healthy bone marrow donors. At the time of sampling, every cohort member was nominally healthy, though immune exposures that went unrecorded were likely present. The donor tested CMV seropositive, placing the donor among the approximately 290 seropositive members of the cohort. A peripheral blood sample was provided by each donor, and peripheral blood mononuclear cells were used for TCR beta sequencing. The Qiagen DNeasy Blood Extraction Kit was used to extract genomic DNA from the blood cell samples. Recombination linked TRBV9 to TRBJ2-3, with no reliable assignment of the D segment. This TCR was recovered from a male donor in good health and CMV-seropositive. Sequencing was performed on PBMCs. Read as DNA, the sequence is TGTGCCAGCAGCGTATCTCCCGGCGGAGGCACAGATACGCAGTATTTT. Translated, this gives CASSVSPGGGTDTQYF.